This T cell receptor (beta chain) was observed in a study of blood T cell repertoires in COVID-19 (dated by TCRdb to about 2020). At the level of the whole study: The collaborator samples originated in the United States, Italy and Spain and spanned the acute and convalescent phases of COVID-19. The repertoires were released in a freely available public database intended as a resource for research on the immune response to SARS-CoV-2. HLA class I and class II types, where available, came from metadata supplied by the sample provider rather than from assay-based typing. The sample metadata nearly always contained a de-identified subject ID, COVID-19 status, age in years and sex. Samples were obtained from the ongoing ImmuneRACE study (first 160 participants) and from approximately 1,200 subjects provided by 6 global collaborators. Subjects who had been exposed to COVID-19, were actively infected with it, or had recovered from it provided the deeply sampled blood TCRbeta repertoires that made up the dataset. The material from the prospective study consisted of cDNA or gDNA derived from T cells, B-cell-depleted T cells, or PBMCs. The investigation overall reported the following: The quantity of clinical and demographic metadata differed by source and by participant and was supplied without curation.

Participants in the prospective study were enrolled through a virtual design, were aged roughly 18 to 100 years, and lived in 24 United States geographic areas. To assign participants to cohorts, the prospective study relied on clinical history that participants themselves reported in a screening survey and a study questionnaire. For ImmuneRACE Cohort 3, a participant was defined as recovered based on two consecutive negative NP/OP PCR tests, clearance by a healthcare professional, or resolution of symptoms. Each participant in the prospective study had whole blood, serum and a nasopharyngeal or oropharyngeal swab collected by mobile phlebotomists. Over a roughly two-month period, participants in the prospective study had the option of providing additional blood draws and questionnaires. Before DNA extraction, blood samples from the prospective study were shipped at room temperature or frozen.

The immunoSEQ Assay, a bias-controlled multiplex PCR, was used to amplify TCRbeta CDR3 regions from genomic DNA. The paper's data handling went like this. Within the assay, amplification of reference gene primers was used to estimate how many nucleated cells each sample contained. To quantify the absolute abundance of each unique TCRbeta CDR3 rearrangement, sequence reads were collapsed and filtered. For each sample, productive Simpson clonality was calculated by taking the square root of Simpson's diversity index across productive rearrangements. TCRdb limited this immuneACCESS table to in-frame rearrangements with V and J called. A share of clones is missing; checked studies link under half to unresolved V genes, and the rest is unexplained. Clone size and the V and J calls come from that table; the DNA yielded D and trimming. The sample contains about 200,000 clones, about 86% of them found a single time. 7.5% of the sample is in the top ten clones.

The CDR3 numbers 13 residues from cysteine through phenylalanine. Of all the DNA, just the CDR3 is kept, 39 bases in frame from base 1. Taken from the germline V gene, the CDR1 and CDR2 loops are MNHEY and SVGAGI. V is reduced by 7 bases and J by 2 bases, leaving a spacing of 8 bases between them. Of note for this clone: What this receptor recognizes is not known. No base quality values were provided; no much bigger clone lies one nucleotide off.

This clonotype was sampled from a man aged 35 to 55 who had recovered from COVID-19. Recombination linked TRBV6-5 to TRBJ2-2; the D gene is not confidently resolved. Specimen: PBMCs or T cells enriched from blood (not recorded which). In nucleotides, the sequence is TGTGCCAGCACCCTATTAAACACCGGGGAGCTGTTTTTT. This encodes CASTLLNTGELFF.